The clone carrying this T cell receptor (beta chain) was seen a handful of times. This PCR relied on a set of 60 Vbeta primers and 13 Jbeta primers. The method was immunoSEQ multiplex PCR; TCRdb's version includes in-frame clones alone and lacks a portion of them. This sample has about 52,000 clones, with 73% found just once. This specimen belongs to a study of cytomegalovirus exposure and HLA in healthy donors. As for the study in general: Caucasian-associated ancestry cluster membership applied to about 77% of approximately 420 genotyped donors.

Between the trimmed V and J ends, which lost 2 bases and 0 bases, there was a span of 11 bases. CDR1 SGHTA and CDR2 FQGNSA come from the germline V gene. This CDR3 contains 16 residues. The clonotype was recovered from a man aged 18 to 29 in good health and CMV-seronegative. Sequencing used PBMCs. The V call is TRBV7-2, the J call TRBJ2-1, with D tentatively TRBD2 (6 bases). The CDR3: CASSLRRELSYNEQFF. CDR3 DNA sequence: TGTGCCAGCAGCTTACGGAGGGAGCTCTCCTACAATGAGCAGTTCTTC.